The sample holds many counts of the clone carrying this TCR beta chain. The target antigen is unknown. This sample was included in a study of glioma-infiltrating T cells. Using RNA template, CDR3s of TCR alpha and beta were amplified with iRepertoire arm-PCR. One-step reverse transcription and amplification started from approximately 100-400 ng of tissue mRNA or PBMC total RNA. One entry per CDR3 protein, called by TCRdb with MiXCR from the multiplex PCR reads. The sample lists some 90,000 distinct CDR3 sequences, approximately 40% occurring once. V shed 1 base, J shed 5 bases, and the junction held 9 bases outside the gene matches. Germline assignment: CDR1 LNHNV and CDR2 YYDKDF (reference sequence). The CDR3 has 18 residues. Whole-study results and caveats: Very few CDR3 sequences were shared between tissue and blood. Above-expected tissue-blood divergence occurred in all gliomas, most in low-grade ones.

The sequence derives from a human donor with low-grade glioma or glioblastoma, undergoing nonglioma brain surgery, or in good health (not recorded which). This chain connects TRBV15 to TRBJ2-1; 12 bases fit TRBD2. The sample consisted of glioma tissue, nonneoplastic brain tissue, or PBMCs (not recorded which). For the CDR3, the DNA is TGTGCCACCAGCAGAGGTGGACTAGCGGGAAGGCGGAACAATGAGCAGTTCTTC. Translating it yields CATSRGGLAGRRNNEQFF.